This T cell receptor (beta chain) was documented in a study of beta chain features in type 1 diabetes. This CDR3 region has 15 residues. The V gene's germline CDR1 is LNHDA and CDR2 SQIVND (reference sequence). The germline V and J ends were trimmed by 9 bases and 1 base, with 15 bases remaining between them. Expressed TCRB transcripts were sequenced because the entire RNA isolate underwent reverse transcription. Sequencing was performed with immunoSEQ multiplex PCR; in TCRdb, only in-frame clones are kept and a portion is missing. The data hold more than 150,000 clones, with about 13% observed a single time. CD45RO/CCR7/CD25/CD127/CD95/CD27 staining was used to isolate CD4+ naive, central memory, regulatory and stem cell-like memory cells by sorting.

The V call is TRBV19, the J call TRBJ2-2; D is uncertain. The specimen was central memory CD4+ T cells from blood. This sequence originates from a young woman in good health. The CDR3 is CASHLRSMNTGELFF. In DNA form, the CDR3 reads TGTGCCAGCCACCTAAGATCCATGAACACCGGGGAGCTGTTTTTT.